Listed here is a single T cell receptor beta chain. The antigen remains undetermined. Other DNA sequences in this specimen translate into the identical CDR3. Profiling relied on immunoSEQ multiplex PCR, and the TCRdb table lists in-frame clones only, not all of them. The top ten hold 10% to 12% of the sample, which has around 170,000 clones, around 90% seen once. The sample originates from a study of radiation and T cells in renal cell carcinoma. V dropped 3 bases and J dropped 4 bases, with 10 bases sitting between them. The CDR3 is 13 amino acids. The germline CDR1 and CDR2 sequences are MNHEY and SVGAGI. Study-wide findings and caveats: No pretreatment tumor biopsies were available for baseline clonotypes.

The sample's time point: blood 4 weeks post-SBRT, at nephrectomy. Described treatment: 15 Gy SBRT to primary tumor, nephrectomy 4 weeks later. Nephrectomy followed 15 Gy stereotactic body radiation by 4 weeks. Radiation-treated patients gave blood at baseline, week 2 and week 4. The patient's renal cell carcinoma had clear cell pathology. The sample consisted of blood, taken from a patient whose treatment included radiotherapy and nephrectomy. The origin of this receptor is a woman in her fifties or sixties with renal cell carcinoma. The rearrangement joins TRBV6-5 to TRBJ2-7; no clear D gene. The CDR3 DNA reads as TGTGCCAGCAGTTATGGTAATTCGTACGAGCAGTACTTC. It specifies CASSYGNSYEQYF.